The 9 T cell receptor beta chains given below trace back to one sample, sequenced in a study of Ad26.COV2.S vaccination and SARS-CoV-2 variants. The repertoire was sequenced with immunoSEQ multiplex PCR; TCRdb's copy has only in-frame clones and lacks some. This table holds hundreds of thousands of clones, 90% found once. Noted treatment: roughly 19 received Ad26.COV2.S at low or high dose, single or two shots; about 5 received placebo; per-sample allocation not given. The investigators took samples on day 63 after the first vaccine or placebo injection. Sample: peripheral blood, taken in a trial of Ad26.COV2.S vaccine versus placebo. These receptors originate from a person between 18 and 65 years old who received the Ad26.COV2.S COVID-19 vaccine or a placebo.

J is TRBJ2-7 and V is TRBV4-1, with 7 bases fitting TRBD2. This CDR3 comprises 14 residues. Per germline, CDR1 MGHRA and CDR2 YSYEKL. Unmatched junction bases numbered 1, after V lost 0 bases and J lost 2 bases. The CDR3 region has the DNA TGCGCCAGCAGCCAAGAGGGAGGGGCCTACGAGCAGTACTTC. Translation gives CASSQEGGAYEQYF.

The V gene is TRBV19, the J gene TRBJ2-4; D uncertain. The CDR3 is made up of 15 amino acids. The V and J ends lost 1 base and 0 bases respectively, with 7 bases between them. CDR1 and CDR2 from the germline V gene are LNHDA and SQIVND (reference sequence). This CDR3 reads CASSIGQLAKNIQYF. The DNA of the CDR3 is TGTGCCAGTAGTATAGGTCAATTAGCCAAAAACATTCAGTACTTC.

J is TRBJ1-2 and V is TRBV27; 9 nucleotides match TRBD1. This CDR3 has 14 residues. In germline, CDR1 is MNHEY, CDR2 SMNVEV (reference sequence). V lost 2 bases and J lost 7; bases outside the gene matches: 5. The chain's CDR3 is CASSLGGQGFGYTF. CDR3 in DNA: TGTGCCAGCAGTTTAGGAGGACAGGGGTTTGGCTACACCTTC.

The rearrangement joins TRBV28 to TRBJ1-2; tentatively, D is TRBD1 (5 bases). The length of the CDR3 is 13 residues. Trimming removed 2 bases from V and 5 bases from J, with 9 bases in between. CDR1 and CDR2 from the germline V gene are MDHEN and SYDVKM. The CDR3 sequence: CASSLIPGYGYTF. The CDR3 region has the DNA TGTGCCAGCAGTTTAATCCCAGGGTATGGCTACACCTTC.

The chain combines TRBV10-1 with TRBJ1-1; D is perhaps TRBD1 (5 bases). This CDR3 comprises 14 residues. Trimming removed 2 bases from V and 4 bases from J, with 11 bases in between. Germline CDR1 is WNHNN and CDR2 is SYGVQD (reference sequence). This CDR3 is CASSENYRITEAFF. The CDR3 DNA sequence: TGCGCCAGCAGTGAGAACTACAGGATCACTGAAGCTTTCTTT.

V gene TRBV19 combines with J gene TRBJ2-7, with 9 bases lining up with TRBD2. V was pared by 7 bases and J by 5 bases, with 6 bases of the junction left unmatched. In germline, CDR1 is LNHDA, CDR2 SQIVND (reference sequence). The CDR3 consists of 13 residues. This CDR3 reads CASKPLAGNEQYF. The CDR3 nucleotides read TGTGCCAGTAAACCCCTAGCGGGGAACGAGCAGTACTTC.

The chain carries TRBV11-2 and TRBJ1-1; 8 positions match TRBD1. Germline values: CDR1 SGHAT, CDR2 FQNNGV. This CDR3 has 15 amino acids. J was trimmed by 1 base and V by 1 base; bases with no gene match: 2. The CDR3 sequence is CASSLGQGANTEAFF. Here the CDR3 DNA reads TGTGCCAGCAGCTTAGGGCAGGGGGCGAACACTGAAGCTTTCTTT.

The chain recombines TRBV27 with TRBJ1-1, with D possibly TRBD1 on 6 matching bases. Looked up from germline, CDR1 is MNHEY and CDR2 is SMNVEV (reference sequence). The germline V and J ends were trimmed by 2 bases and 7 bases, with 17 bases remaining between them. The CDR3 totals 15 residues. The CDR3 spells CASSLRQEYRREAFF. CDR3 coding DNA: TGTGCCAGCAGTTTACGACAGGAGTATCGGCGTGAAGCTTTCTTT.

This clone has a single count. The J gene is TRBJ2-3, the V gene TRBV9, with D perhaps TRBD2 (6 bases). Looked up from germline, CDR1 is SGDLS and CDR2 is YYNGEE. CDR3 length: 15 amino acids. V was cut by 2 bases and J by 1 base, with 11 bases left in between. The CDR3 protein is CASSVQRAGTDTQYF. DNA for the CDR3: TGTGCCAGCAGCGTGCAGCGGGCAGGCACAGATACGCAGTATTTT.